The entry below gives a single T cell receptor beta chain sequence along with its context. Together with a sample-barcoded 5' primer, a J-beta primer mix was included in a second PCR lasting roughly 6 to 12 cycles. Each cDNA molecule carried a tag from a template-switch adaptor that contained 12 random nucleotides. TCRdb independently ran MiXCR on the 5' RACE reads; one entry per CDR3 protein. The data hold hundreds of thousands of distinct CDR3 sequences, with under 30% observed a single time. V dropped 5 bases and J dropped 1 base, with 8 bases sitting between them. Germline assignment: CDR1 MNHNY and CDR2 SVGAGI (reference sequence). The CDR3 totals 14 residues. This record comes from a study of blood T cells in healthy people across ages.

This sequence joins TRBV6-6 and TRBJ1-4; no clear D. The sequencing input was blood. This receptor was identified in a woman older than 75 in good health. The CDR3 nucleotides read TGTGCCAGCAGTAACCATGGAACTAATGAAAAACTGTTTTTT. It yields the protein CASSNHGTNEKLFF.